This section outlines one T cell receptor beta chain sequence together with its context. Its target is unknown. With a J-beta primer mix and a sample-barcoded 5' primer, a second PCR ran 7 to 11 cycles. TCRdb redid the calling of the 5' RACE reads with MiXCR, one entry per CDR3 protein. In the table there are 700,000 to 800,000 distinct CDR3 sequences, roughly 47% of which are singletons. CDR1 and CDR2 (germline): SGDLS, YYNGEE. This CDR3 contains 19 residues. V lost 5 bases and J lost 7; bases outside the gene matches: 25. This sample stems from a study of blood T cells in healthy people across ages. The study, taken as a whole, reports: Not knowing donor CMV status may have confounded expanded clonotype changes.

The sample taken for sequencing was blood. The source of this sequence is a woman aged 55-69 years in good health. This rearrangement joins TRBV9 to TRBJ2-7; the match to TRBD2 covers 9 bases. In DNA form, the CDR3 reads TGTGCCAGCAGTGCCCGGGGGCTAGCGGGAAAGCGGGTATTCAATGAGCAGTACTTC. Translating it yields CASSARGLAGKRVFNEQYF.